The source of this T cell receptor (beta chain) is a study of identical twins. Study-level points and caveats: Modeled out-of-frame TCR alpha sharing in monozygotic twins fell below observed levels. Twin-shared out-of-frame alpha sequences were enriched for low generation probability. Weaker excess twin sharing was observed in beta out-of-frame sequences.

Germline V CDR1 and CDR2: MGHDK, SYGVNS. The CDR3 is 15 amino acids. Trimming shortened V by 2 bases and J by 0 bases, and 10 bases separated the two germline ends. TCRdb fed the 5' RACE reads into MiXCR, producing one record per CDR3 protein. The repertoire holds 1.5 million to 2 million distinct CDR3 sequences, with 32% as singletons. A note on this clonotype: The antigen is not known.

The material sequenced was cord blood. This chain joins TRBV25-1 and TRBJ1-1; D uncertain. This TCR was recovered from a newborn girl in good health. CDR3 coding DNA: TGTGCCAGCAGTGAAAGTCAGAACATGAACACTGAAGCTTTCTTT. This encodes CASSESQNMNTEAFF.